Sequencing of this T cell receptor (beta chain) was carried out in a study of blood T cell repertoires in COVID-19. Overall study context: Samples came from the United States, Italy and Spain, spanning acute and convalescent COVID-19. In each case, the material was cDNA or gDNA derived from T cells, B-cell-depleted T cells, or PBMCs.

The ends were cut back, 6 bases at V and 4 bases at J, with 11 bases in the middle. This CDR3 spans 14 amino acids. Germline V gene data show CDR1 as KGHDR and CDR2 as SFDVKD. In the source study's methods: Researchers report that nucleated cell counts were estimated from reference gene primer amplification. Some clones are missing from TCRdb's copy, which holds only in-frame ones; the method was immunoSEQ multiplex PCR. V, J and clone size derive from that table, while D and trimming were established from the DNA sequence. The sample shows some 110,000 clones, 75% to 90% of them seen only once. V is TRBV24-1 and J is TRBJ1-4, with D uncertain. Sample: peripheral blood. The sequence was collected from a woman in her 70s with acute or convalescent COVID-19. The CDR3 nucleotides are TGTGCCACCAGTCGGTTAGGCGGTAATGAAAAACTGTTTTTT. This codes for CATSRLGGNEKLFF.